This T cell receptor beta chain was documented in a study of response to subunit inactivated influenza vaccine. Findings of the study overall: After each seasonal influenza vaccination, few new T cells are recruited, the authors suggested.

This clonotype was found a few times. Antigen unknown. Each CDR3 protein gets one entry after TCRdb re-called the RT-PCR reads with MiXCR. The sample yields about 520,000 distinct CDR3 sequences, about 10% seen once. The TCR was taken from a man in his fifties or sixties who received an inactivated influenza vaccine. The sequences come from PBMCs from blood, collected more than 35 days after vaccination.

CDR3 bases: TGTGCCAGCAGCGAACACAGGGGGGGTACGCAGTATTTT. Translating it yields CASSEHRGGTQYF. J is TRBJ2-3 and V is TRBV9, with a possible D match to TRBD1 (8 bases). V was cut by 3 bases and J by 8 bases, with 13 bases left in between. Germline CDR1 is SGDLS and CDR2 is YYNGEE. The CDR3 contains 13 residues. The full variable domain, completed using reference TRBV9 and TRBJ2-3, is DSGVTQTPKHLITATGQRVTLRCSPRSGDLSVYWYQQSLDQGLQFLIQYYNGEERAKGNILERFSAQQFPDLHSELNLSSLELGDSALYFCASSEHRGGTQYFGPGTRLTVL.